This entry lists 8 T cell receptor beta chains sequenced from one sample in a study of T cell responses to AZD1222 COVID-19 vaccine. Clones were sequenced by immunoSEQ multiplex PCR, and TCRdb holds only the in-frame ones, with some missing. The repertoire holds roughly 120,000 clones, approximately 83% seen once, with 3% to 4.5% in the top ten. The sequences come from peripheral blood, collected on day 0 of MenACWY control vaccination. The receptor set was obtained from an adult in good health.

The V call is TRBV2, the J call TRBJ1-1; D is perhaps TRBD1 (6 bases). The V end was cut by 7 bases, the J end by 5 bases, with 17 bases between. Germline assignment: CDR1 SNHLY and CDR2 FYNNEI. The CDR3 extends over 14 amino acids. This chain's CDR3 is CASNIHVRGTEAFF. CDR3 nucleotide sequence: TGTGCCAGCAATATCCACGTGAGGGGGACTGAAGCTTTCTTT.

The DNA of the CDR3 is TGTGCCAGCAGCTTAGGAGGGGACAATCTAGGGATCACAGATACGCAGTATTTT. Translated: CASSLGGDNLGITDTQYF. The chain combines TRBV7-2 with TRBJ2-3; D perhaps matches TRBD1 (6 bases). CDR3 size: 18 residues. Trimming shortened V by 1 base and J by 2 bases, and 19 bases separated the two germline ends. Germline CDR1 is SGHTA and CDR2 is FQGNSA.

CDR3 in amino acids: CASSSDRVYYYGYTF. CDR3 in DNA: TGTGCCAGCAGCTCGGACAGGGTGTATTACTATGGCTACACCTTC. The chain recombines TRBV5-4 with TRBJ1-2, with TRBD1 matching 8 bases. There are 15 residues in the CDR3. The V segment lost 3 bases and the J segment 3 bases; nucleotides outside the gene matches: 7. Germline values: CDR1 SGHNT, CDR2 YYREEE (reference sequence).

V and J are TRBV12-3 or TRBV12-4 and TRBJ1-2; D is perhaps TRBD1 (6 bases). CDR3 length: 13 residues. V dropped 6 bases and J dropped 2 bases, with 10 bases sitting between them. The CDR3 DNA is TGTGCCAGCAGCGGCGGACAGAACTATGGCTACACCTTC. This encodes CASSGGQNYGYTF.

This chain connects TRBV10-2 to TRBJ2-7; 7 positions match TRBD1. V trimming: 10 bases; J trimming: 6 bases; junction bases outside the gene matches: 15. The CDR3 sequence is 14 residues long. Germline CDR1 reads WSHSY; CDR2 reads SAAADI. CDR3 loop: CAISRDRSQPEQYF. The CDR3 DNA is TGCGCCATTAGCCGGGACAGAAGCCAACCCGAGCAGTACTTC.

This clone was observed once. V usage is TRBV2 and J usage is TRBJ1-6; D not resolved. Trimming left V 7 bases short and J 10 bases short, with 20 bases between. There are 15 residues in the CDR3. Germline lookup yields CDR1 SNHLY and CDR2 FYNNEI. CDR3 in amino acids: CASTRTGVVGSPLHF. The DNA for the CDR3 is TGTGCCAGCACAAGGACCGGCGTTGTCGGGTCACCCCTCCACTTT.

This chain links TRBV7-9 with TRBJ2-3, with 10 positions matching TRBD2. CDR3 length: 17 residues. V gave up 5 bases and J gave up 0 bases; unmatched junction bases: 8. In germline, CDR1 is SEHNR, CDR2 FQNEAQ (reference sequence). In DNA, the CDR3 is TGTGCCAGCAGCCTCTACCTAGCGGGGGTTAGCACAGATACGCAGTATTTT. This codes for CASSLYLAGVSTDTQYF.

The chain combines TRBV20-1 with TRBJ1-1; 7 bases match TRBD1. The CDR3 sequence is 14 residues long. CDR1 is DFQATT and CDR2 is SNEGSKA in the germline V gene (reference sequence). The trim removed 3 bases at V and 3 bases at J, leaving 7 bases unmatched. CDR3 sequence (DNA): TGCAGTGCTAGTGACAGGGTGGGGTACACTGAAGCTTTCTTT. Protein sequence: CSASDRVGYTEAFF.